These 18 T cell receptor beta chains came from one sample sequenced in a study of human T cells and chemical hapten exposure. The time point denotes: patch test 2, 6 weeks after DPC sensitization. Treatment reported: therapeutic diphenylcyclopropenone sensitization with weekly scalp DPC. TCRdb passed the RACE reads through MiXCR, listing each CDR3 protein once. The sample comprises a few hundred thousand distinct CDR3 sequences, under 6.5% of which are singletons, and around 5.6% rests with the top ten. Sample: whole blood, taken in connection with sensitization to the hapten diphenylcyclopropenone (DPC). The receptor set was obtained from a woman younger than 35 with alopecia areata. Some clones in this sample may be carry-over from other donors' samples.

The table lists this clonotype with a few counts. V usage is TRBV7-9 and J usage is TRBJ1-3; D unclear. V lost 6 bases and J 0 bases, leaving 12 bases between the germline ends. Looked up from germline, CDR1 is SEHNR and CDR2 is FQNEAQ (reference sequence). CDR3 size: 15 residues. The CDR3 loop is CASRVTGFSGNTIYF. CDR3 DNA sequence: TGTGCCAGCAGGGTGACGGGGTTCTCTGGAAACACCATATATTTT.

CDR3 in DNA: TGTGCCAGCAGCCGTAGCGGAACCACATCCTACAATGAGCAGTTCTTC. Translated, it gives CASSRSGTTSYNEQFF. V is TRBV9 and J is TRBJ2-1; D may be TRBD2 (6 bases). CDR3 length: 16 residues. Trimming stripped 4 bases from V and 1 base from J, with 15 bases between. The germline CDR1 and CDR2 sequences are SGDLS and YYNGEE.

The table lists this clonotype with many counts. The chain combines TRBV7-9 with TRBJ1-2, with D perhaps TRBD1 (6 bases). The CDR3 length is 14 residues. Trimming took off 4 bases at V and 3 bases at J, with 12 bases between the two ends. CDR1 SEHNR and CDR2 FQNEAQ come from the germline V gene (reference sequence). CDR3 region: CASSSLGADYGYTF. CDR3 DNA: TGTGCCAGCAGCTCTCTGGGGGCCGACTATGGCTACACCTTC.

The table lists this clonotype with a few counts. The chain uses TRBV3-1 and TRBJ1-2; D not resolved. Trimming removed 3 bases from V and 8 bases from J, with 10 bases in between. There are 12 residues in the CDR3. Looked up from germline, CDR1 is LGHDT and CDR2 is YNNKEL (reference sequence). In DNA, the CDR3 is TGTGCCAGCAGCCAGGGAGCGGGCGGCTACACCTTC. Translating it yields CASSQGAGGYTF. The full variable domain, its missing parts supplied by reference TRBV3-1 and TRBJ1-2, is DTAVSQTPKYLVTQMGNDKSIKCEQNLGHDTMYWYKQDSKKFLKIMFSYNNKELIINETVPNRFSPKSPDKAHLNLHINSLELGDSAVYFCASSQGAGGYTFGSGTRLTVV.

The chain joins TRBV4-2 to TRBJ1-5; D ambiguous. CDR1 is LGHNA, CDR2 YNFKEQ, per germline. V lost 8 bases, J lost 0 bases, and 23 bases lay in between. The CDR3 length is 18 residues. The CDR3 sequence is CASGYVGRDIYSNQPQHF. CDR3 DNA sequence: TGTGCCAGCGGGTATGTAGGGAGAGATATCTATAGCAATCAGCCCCAGCATTTT.

The gene calls are TRBV5-4 and TRBJ1-2; TRBD1 might be the D (6 bases). CDR1 and CDR2 (germline): SGHNT, YYREEE (reference sequence). V lost 2 bases and J 3 bases, leaving 11 bases between the germline ends. The CDR3 runs to 14 residues. The CDR3 reads CASSFDRHHYGYTF. The CDR3 nucleotides read TGTGCCAGCAGCTTTGACAGGCACCACTATGGCTACACCTTC.

This clonotype has a handful of counts. V gene TRBV12-3 or TRBV12-4 combines with J gene TRBJ2-7, with a tentative D call TRBD1 (6 bases). This CDR3 is built from 15 residues. V lost 1 base and J lost 7, with 17 bases in between. The DNA of the CDR3 is TGTGCCAGCAGTTTAGGCAGGGGCTTTTCGAGGGAGCAGTACTTC. Protein: CASSLGRGFSREQYF.

There are a few counts of this clonotype. The chain joins TRBV9 to TRBJ1-1; D remains unclear. Trimming removed 3 bases from V and 1 base from J, with 16 bases in between. CDR1 SGDLS and CDR2 YYNGEE come from the germline V gene. The CDR3 runs 16 residues. CDR3 DNA: TGTGCCAGCAGCGGACGAGCAAGTTCCCAGAACACTGAAGCTTTCTTT. Amino acids: CASSGRASSQNTEAFF.

This clonotype was recorded many times. The rearrangement links TRBV12-3 or TRBV12-4 to TRBJ1-5; 9 bases line up with TRBD1. The CDR3 is 19 amino acids. V lost 5 bases and J lost 3; bases outside the gene matches: 17. The CDR3 region has the DNA TGTGCCAGCAGTCAAGGACAGGGGCCTCTGGGGTCTTTCAATCAGCCCCAGCATTTT. The encoded protein is CASSQGQGPLGSFNQPQHF.

The chain combines TRBV4-3 with TRBJ2-1, with 10 bases aligning to TRBD2. Germline CDR1 and CDR2: LGHNA and YSLEER. There are 17 residues in the CDR3. V lost 1 base to trimming and J lost 8 bases; unmatched junction nucleotides: 11. CDR3 in amino acids: CASSQALSGGAVDEQFF. The CDR3 nucleotides read TGCGCCAGCAGCCAAGCTCTCAGCGGGGGGGCCGTCGATGAGCAGTTCTTC.

In its sample, this clonotype was seen many times. The chain couples TRBV6-4 to TRBJ1-5, with TRBD1 matching over 9 bases. V gave up 3 bases and J gave up 9 bases; unmatched junction bases: 3. Germline V gives CDR1 MRHNA, CDR2 SNTAGT. The length of the CDR3 is 13 residues. CDR3 DNA: TGTGCCAGCAGTGAAACAGGGGGCGCGCCCCAGCATTTT. Translated: CASSETGGAPQHF.

This clonotype has just a few counts. V usage is TRBV19 and J usage is TRBJ2-3; D possibly corresponds to TRBD1 (7 bases). V lost 6 bases to trimming and J lost 0 bases, with 13 bases between them. Germline values: CDR1 LNHDA, CDR2 SQIVND (reference sequence). The CDR3 is 15 residues long. The chain's CDR3 is CASSQAGQSTDTQYF. The CDR3 region has the DNA TGTGCCAGTAGCCAGGCGGGACAGAGCACAGATACGCAGTATTTT.

This clonotype was observed many times. The rearrangement joins TRBV12-3 or TRBV12-4 to TRBJ1-6; the D gene is possibly TRBD1 (6 bases). CDR3 length: 17 residues. Trimming cost V 6 bases and J 8 bases, with 23 bases left between them. CDR3 region: CASSPTAPRGRHSPLHF. The CDR3 DNA follows: TGTGCCAGCAGCCCAACAGCCCCCAGGGGTAGGCATTCACCCCTCCACTTT.

J is TRBJ1-6 and V is TRBV5-1; no reliable D call. Germline CDR1 and CDR2: SGHRS and YFSETQ. The CDR3 is 16 residues long. Trimming pared 0 bases from V and 11 bases from J, leaving 18 bases between. CDR3 nucleotides: TGCGCCAGCAGCTTGGTAACCGTTGATCCGGGCACACCCCTCCACTTT. It encodes CASSLVTVDPGTPLHF.

The table lists this clonotype with many counts. The chain carries TRBV5-1 and TRBJ1-2; 7 bases agree with TRBD1. Germline trimming cut 0 bases from V and 1 base from J; bases unmatched to any gene: 3. CDR1 is SGHRS, CDR2 YFSETQ, per germline. The CDR3 length is 15 residues. The CDR3 DNA is TGCGCCAGCAGCTTGGAGACAGGGAATAACTATGGCTACACCTTC. Translated, it gives CASSLETGNNYGYTF.

This clonotype came up a few times. The chain has TRBV7-2 and TRBJ2-1; D not certain. This CDR3 comprises 12 residues. V was trimmed by 5 bases and J by 12 bases, leaving 14 bases between them. The germline gives CDR1 SGHTA, CDR2 FQGNSA. CDR3 residues: CASSPSSSWQFF. In DNA, the CDR3 is TGTGCCAGCAGCCCCTCCTCATCGTGGCAGTTCTTC. The whole variable domain, filled in from reference TRBV7-2 and TRBJ2-1, reads GAGVSQSPSNKVTEKGKDVELRCDPISGHTALYWYRQSLGQGLEFLIYFQGNSAPDKSGLPSDRFSAERTGGSVSTLTIQRTQQEDSAVYLCASSPSSSWQFFGPGTRLTVL.

This chain connects TRBV5-1 to TRBJ2-1; D uncertain. V lost 3 bases and J 8 bases, leaving 15 bases between the germline ends. CDR3 size: 14 residues. Germline CDR1 SGHRS, CDR2 YFSETQ. CDR3 sequence (DNA): TGCGCCAGCAGCTCGACTGACCCCCGTGATGAGCAGTTCTTC. Residues: CASSSTDPRDEQFF.

The rearrangement links TRBV29-1 to TRBJ2-5; possible D gene TRBD1, 6 bases. The CDR3 is 16 amino acids. V was clipped by 5 bases and J by 3 bases, with 22 bases between them. Germline CDR1 SQVTM, CDR2 ANQGSEA. This CDR3 reads CSVRGMYRELKETQYF. DNA of the CDR3: TGCAGCGTTCGTGGGATGTACAGGGAACTTAAAGAGACCCAGTACTTC.